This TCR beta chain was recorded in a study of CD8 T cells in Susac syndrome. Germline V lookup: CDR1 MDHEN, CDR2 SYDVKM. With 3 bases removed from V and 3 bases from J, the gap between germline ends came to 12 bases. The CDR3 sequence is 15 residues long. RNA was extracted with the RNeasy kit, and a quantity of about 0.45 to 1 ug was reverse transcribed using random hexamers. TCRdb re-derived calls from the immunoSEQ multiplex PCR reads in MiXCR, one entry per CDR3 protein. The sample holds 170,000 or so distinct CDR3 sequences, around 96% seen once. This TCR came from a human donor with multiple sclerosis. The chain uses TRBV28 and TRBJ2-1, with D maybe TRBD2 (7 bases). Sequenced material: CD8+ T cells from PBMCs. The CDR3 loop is CASSLGGGSYNEQFF. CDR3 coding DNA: TGTGCCAGCAGTTTGGGCGGGGGCAGCTACAATGAGCAGTTCTTC.